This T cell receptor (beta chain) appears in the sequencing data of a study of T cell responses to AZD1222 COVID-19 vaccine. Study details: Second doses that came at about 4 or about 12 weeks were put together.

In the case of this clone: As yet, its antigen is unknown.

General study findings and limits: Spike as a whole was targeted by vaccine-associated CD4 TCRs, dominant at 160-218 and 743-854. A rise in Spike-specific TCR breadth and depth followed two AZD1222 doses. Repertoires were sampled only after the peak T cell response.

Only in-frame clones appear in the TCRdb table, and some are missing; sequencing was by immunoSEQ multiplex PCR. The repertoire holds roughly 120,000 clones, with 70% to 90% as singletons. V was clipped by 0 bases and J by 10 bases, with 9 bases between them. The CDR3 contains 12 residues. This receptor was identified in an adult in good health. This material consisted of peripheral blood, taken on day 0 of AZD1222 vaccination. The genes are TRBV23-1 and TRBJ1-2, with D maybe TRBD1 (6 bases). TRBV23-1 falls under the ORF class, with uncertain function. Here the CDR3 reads CASSQSTGHYTF. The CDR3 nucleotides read TGCGCCAGCAGTCAATCTACAGGGCACTACACCTTC.